This entry lists 23 T cell receptor beta chains sequenced from one sample in a study of PD-1 blockade in mismatch repair-deficient tumors. These receptors' targets are unknown. Time point in this sample: roughly 10-day in vitro stimulation with candidate neoantigen peptide 5. The data were produced by immunoSEQ multiplex PCR, yet TCRdb's version contains in-frame clones alone and is incomplete. The sample carries around 15,000 clones, under 85% recorded once. The sample was cells cultured in vitro, taken from a patient treated with pembrolizumab. The receptors stem from an adult with mismatch repair-deficient cancer.

The chain uses TRBV7-9 and TRBJ2-4; 9 bases map to TRBD1. With 5 bases clipped from V and 8 bases from J, the junction kept 10 bases outside the gene matches. CDR3 length: 15 residues. Looked up from germline, CDR1 is SEHNR and CDR2 is FQNEAQ (reference sequence). CDR3 residues: CASSPGTGKGYIQYF. CDR3 nucleotides: TGTGCCAGCAGCCCGGGGACAGGGAAGGGTTACATTCAGTACTTC.

V is TRBV18 and J is TRBJ1-1, with 8 bases aligning to TRBD1. Germline-derived CDR1 and CDR2 are KGHSH and LQKENI. V trimming: 6 bases; J trimming: 1 base; junction bases outside the gene matches: 7. This CDR3 comprises 15 residues. This CDR3 reads CASSHDRGRNTEAFF. The CDR3 bases are TGTGCCAGCTCTCACGACAGGGGCCGGAACACTGAAGCTTTCTTT.

The chain is built from TRBV29-1 and TRBJ2-3; 9 bases align to TRBD2. The CDR3 loop spans 13 amino acids. J lost 5 bases, V lost 5 bases, and 5 bases had no gene match. Germline V CDR1 and CDR2: SQVTM, ANQGSEA. Written as DNA, the CDR3 is TGCAGCGTTCCTAGCGGGACAAGAGATACGCAGTATTTT. It is translated as CSVPSGTRDTQYF.

V gene TRBV7-9 combines with J gene TRBJ2-5; 7 nucleotides agree with TRBD1. J was trimmed by 5 bases and V by 0 bases; bases with no gene match: 3. Germline V gives CDR1 SEHNR, CDR2 FQNEAQ (reference sequence). The CDR3 runs 14 residues. The CDR3 DNA follows: TGTGCCAGCAGCTTAGCAGGGGGCCAGGAGACCCAGTACTTC. This encodes CASSLAGGQETQYF.

The CDR3 loop reads CAWNSLAAYNEQFF. Here the CDR3 DNA reads TGTGCCTGGAATTCACTAGCGGCCTACAATGAGCAGTTCTTC. The V call is TRBV30, the J call TRBJ2-1; 8 nucleotides align to TRBD2. This CDR3 has 14 residues. With V trimmed by 4 bases and J by 2 bases, 4 bases remained unmatched. CDR1 and CDR2 from the germline V gene are GTSNPN and SVGIG (reference sequence).

The chain links TRBV7-2 to TRBJ2-3, with D perhaps TRBD1 (6 bases). The CDR3 covers 13 residues. The germline V gene encodes CDR1 SGHTA and CDR2 FQGNSA. Trimming removed 5 bases from V and 4 bases from J, with 10 bases in between. CDR3 loop: CASSSTGSDTQYF. The CDR3 coding sequence is TGTGCCAGCAGCAGCACAGGGTCAGATACGCAGTATTTT.

The gene calls are TRBV6-1 and TRBJ2-1; no clear D gene. CDR3 length: 12 amino acids. V gave up 4 bases and J gave up 10 bases, with 11 bases separating them. CDR1 and CDR2 (germline): MNHNS, SASEGT. In nucleotides, the CDR3 is TGTGCCAGCAGTGTAATGGAAGACGAGCAGTTCTTC. Amino acids: CASSVMEDEQFF.

The V gene is TRBV28, the J gene TRBJ1-2; 7 nucleotides line up with TRBD1. The germline CDR1 and CDR2 sequences are MDHEN and SYDVKM. V was clipped by 7 bases and J by 0 bases; unmatched bases: 11. This CDR3 is 16 amino acids long. CDR3 sequence reads: CASNWGQGVANYGYTF. CDR3 nucleotide sequence: TGTGCCAGCAATTGGGGTCAGGGGGTCGCTAACTATGGCTACACCTTC.

The chain has TRBV7-9 and TRBJ2-7; 8 nucleotides match TRBD1. Unmatched junction bases numbered 6, after V lost 5 bases and J lost 0 bases. CDR1 is SEHNR, CDR2 FQNEAQ, per germline (reference sequence). This CDR3 has 15 amino acids. CDR3 in DNA: TGTGCCAGCAGCAAAAGACAGGGGAGCTCCTACGAGCAGTACTTC. Amino acid sequence: CASSKRQGSSYEQYF.

The chain couples TRBV5-6 to TRBJ2-2, with 7 nucleotides matching TRBD1. Losses at the gene ends were 0 bases for V and 5 bases for J; bases not matched to a gene: 7. The CDR3 totals 16 residues. Germline lookup yields CDR1 SGHDT and CDR2 YYEEEE. CDR3 DNA: TGTGCCAGCAGCTTGGAAAGACAGGGTTGGACCGGGGAGCTGTTTTTT. Amino acid sequence: CASSLERQGWTGELFF.

This CDR3 reads CASGLGQTQYF. CDR3 DNA sequence: TGTGCTAGTGGTTTGGGACAGACCCAGTACTTC. The chain is built from TRBV12-5 and TRBJ2-5; D is undetermined. This CDR3 has 11 residues. The germline V gene encodes CDR1 LGHNT and CDR2 FRNRAP. V was shortened by 1 base and J by 6 bases, with 3 bases between the two germline ends.

The chain carries TRBV28 and TRBJ2-7; 7 bases are shared with TRBD1. The CDR3 contains 17 residues. The germline V gene has CDR1 MDHEN and CDR2 SYDVKM. J lost 3 bases, V lost 7 bases, and 18 bases had no gene match. CDR3 amino acids: CASTSNDLGQLFYEQYF. As DNA, the CDR3 is TGTGCCAGCACCAGCAACGATCTGGGACAGCTGTTCTACGAGCAGTACTTC.

A few counts support this clone. The chain's CDR3 is CASSLGISMETQYF. In DNA, the CDR3 is TGTGCCAGCAGCTTAGGTATAAGCATGGAGACCCAGTACTTC. The chain has TRBV7-8 and TRBJ2-5; D gene uncertain. This CDR3 spans 14 amino acids. The germline V and J ends were trimmed by 1 base and 5 bases, with 11 bases remaining between them. Germline CDR1 and CDR2: SGHVS and FQNEAQ.

The chain has TRBV30 and TRBJ2-2; 12 bases agree with TRBD2. Germline CDR1 is GTSNPN and CDR2 is SVGIG (reference sequence). J was trimmed by 8 bases and V by 1 base; bases with no gene match: 5. This CDR3 contains 15 residues. The CDR3 DNA sequence: TGTGCCTGGAGTGGACTAGCGGGAGTAGGTGGGGAGCTGTTTTTT. Residues: CAWSGLAGVGGELFF.

The chain links TRBV5-1 to TRBJ1-5; perhaps TRBD1 as D (6 bases). Trimming cost V 3 bases and J 2 bases, with 12 bases left between them. The CDR3 runs 15 residues. The germline gives CDR1 SGHRS, CDR2 YFSETQ. The CDR3 nucleotides are TGCGCCAGCAGCTCCACAGGGTTAGGCAATCAGCCCCAGCATTTT. It yields the protein CASSSTGLGNQPQHF. Complete variable domain (other parts from reference TRBV5-1 and TRBJ1-5): KAGVTQTPRYLIKTRGQQVTLSCSPISGHRSVSWYQQTPGQGLQFLFEYFSETQRNKGNFPGRFSGRQFSNSRSEMNVSTLELGDSALYLCASSSTGLGNQPQHFGDGTRLSIL.

This chain links TRBV4-2 with TRBJ1-2; D remains ambiguous. Per the germline V gene, CDR1 is LGHNA and CDR2 is YNFKEQ. This CDR3 is 13 amino acids long. Trimming pared 6 bases from V and 1 base from J, leaving 9 bases between. CDR3 region: CASSGGDNYGYTF. CDR3 DNA sequence: TGTGCCAGCAGTGGTGGCGATAACTATGGCTACACCTTC.

This chain uses TRBV18 with TRBJ1-5; tentatively, D is TRBD1 (6 bases). The CDR3 extends over 14 amino acids. The germline V gene encodes CDR1 KGHSH and CDR2 LQKENI. V was trimmed by 3 bases and J by 7 bases, leaving 13 bases between them. This chain's CDR3 is CASSPGAGEQPQHF. The CDR3 DNA is TGTGCCAGCTCACCTGGGGCAGGGGAGCAGCCCCAGCATTTT.

V is TRBV7-3 and J is TRBJ2-1; 11 positions match TRBD2. V lost 4 bases, J lost 2 bases, and 4 bases stayed unmatched. CDR1 and CDR2 (germline): SGHTA, FQGTGA. CDR3 length: 16 amino acids. The CDR3 sequence is CASSSTSGSTYNEQFF. CDR3 DNA sequence: TGTGCCAGCAGCTCTACTAGCGGGAGTACCTACAATGAGCAGTTCTTC.

This clone was picked up a small number of times. The chain has TRBV28 and TRBJ2-7; 7 bases match TRBD2. V shed 3 bases and J 0 bases; nucleotides not matched to a gene: 5. The CDR3 contains 15 residues. Germline assignment: CDR1 MDHEN and CDR2 SYDVKM. CDR3 residues: CASSLRGRVSYEQYF. The CDR3 DNA is TGTGCCAGCAGTTTGCGAGGGAGGGTCTCCTACGAGCAGTACTTC.

The rearrangement joins TRBV6-7 to TRBJ2-3, with a weak D call TRBD2 (6 bases). TRBV6-7 is an ORF for which the function is uncertain. V gave up 8 bases and J gave up 3 bases, with 18 bases separating them. The CDR3 covers 15 residues. The CDR3 loop reads CASPPKRAETDTQYF. CDR3 nucleotides: TGTGCCAGCCCACCCAAGCGGGCCGAAACAGATACGCAGTATTTT.

The chain combines TRBV7-9 with TRBJ2-5; D is unresolved. The germline gives CDR1 SEHNR, CDR2 FQNEAQ (reference sequence). V lost 3 bases to trimming and J lost 1 base, with 6 bases between them. The CDR3 has 13 amino acids. CDR3 amino acids: CASSFGFQETQYF. Written as DNA, the CDR3 is TGTGCCAGCAGCTTCGGGTTCCAAGAGACCCAGTACTTC.

The rearrangement joins TRBV18 to TRBJ2-7; 9 bases are a match to TRBD2. Per germline, CDR1 KGHSH and CDR2 LQKENI. The trim removed 1 base at V and 2 bases at J, leaving 0 bases unmatched. The length of the CDR3 is 14 residues. CDR3 nucleotides: TGTGCCAGCTCACCACTAGCGGGGGCCTACGAGCAGTACTTC. This sequence encodes CASSPLAGAYEQYF.

The chain couples TRBV29-1 to TRBJ2-3; 9 bases map to TRBD2. The CDR3 covers 15 residues. Germline CDR1 reads SQVTM; CDR2 reads ANQGSEA. V was pared by 7 bases and J by 2 bases, with 10 bases of the junction left unmatched. Here the CDR3 reads CSAWRTSDSTDTQYF. The DNA for the CDR3 is TGCAGCGCATGGCGGACTAGCGACTCCACAGATACGCAGTATTTT.